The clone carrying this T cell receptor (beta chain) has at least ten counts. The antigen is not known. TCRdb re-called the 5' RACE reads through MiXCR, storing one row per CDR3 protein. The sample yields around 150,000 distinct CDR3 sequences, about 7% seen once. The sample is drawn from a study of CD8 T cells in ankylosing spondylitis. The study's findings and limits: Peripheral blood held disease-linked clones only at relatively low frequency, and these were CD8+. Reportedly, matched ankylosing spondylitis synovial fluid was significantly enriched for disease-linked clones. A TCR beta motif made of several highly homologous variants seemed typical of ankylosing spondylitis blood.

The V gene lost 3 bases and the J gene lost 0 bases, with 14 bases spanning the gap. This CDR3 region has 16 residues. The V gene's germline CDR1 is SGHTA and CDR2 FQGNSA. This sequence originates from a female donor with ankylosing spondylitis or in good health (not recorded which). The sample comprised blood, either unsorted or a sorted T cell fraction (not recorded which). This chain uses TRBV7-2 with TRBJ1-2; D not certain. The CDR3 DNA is TGTGCCAGCAGCTTGGCAGGACGGGCCTCTAACTATGGCTACACCTTC. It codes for CASSLAGRASNYGYTF.